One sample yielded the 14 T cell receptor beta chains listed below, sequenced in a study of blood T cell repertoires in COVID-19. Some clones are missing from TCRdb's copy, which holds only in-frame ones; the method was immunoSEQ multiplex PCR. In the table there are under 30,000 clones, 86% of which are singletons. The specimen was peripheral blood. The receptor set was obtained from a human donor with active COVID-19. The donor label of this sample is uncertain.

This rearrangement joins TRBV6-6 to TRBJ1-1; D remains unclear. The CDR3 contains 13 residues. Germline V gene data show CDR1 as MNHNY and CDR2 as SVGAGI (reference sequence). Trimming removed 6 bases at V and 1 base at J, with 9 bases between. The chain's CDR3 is CASSPGGNTEAFF. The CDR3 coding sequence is TGTGCCAGCAGCCCCGGCGGGAACACTGAAGCTTTCTTT.

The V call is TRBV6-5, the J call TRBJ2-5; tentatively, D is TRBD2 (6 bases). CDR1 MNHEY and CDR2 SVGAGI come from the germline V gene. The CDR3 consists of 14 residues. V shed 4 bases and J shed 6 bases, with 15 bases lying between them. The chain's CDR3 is CASSSPGLIKTQYF. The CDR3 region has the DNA TGTGCCAGCAGTTCTCCGGGACTCATAAAGACCCAGTACTTC.

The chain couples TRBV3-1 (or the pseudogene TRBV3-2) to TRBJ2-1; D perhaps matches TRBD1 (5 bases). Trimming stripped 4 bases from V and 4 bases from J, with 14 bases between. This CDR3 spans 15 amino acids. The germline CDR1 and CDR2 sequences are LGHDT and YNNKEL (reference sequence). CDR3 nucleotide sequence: TGTGCCAGCAGCCCCGGTAGGGGAACTTACAATGAGCAGTTCTTC. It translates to CASSPGRGTYNEQFF.

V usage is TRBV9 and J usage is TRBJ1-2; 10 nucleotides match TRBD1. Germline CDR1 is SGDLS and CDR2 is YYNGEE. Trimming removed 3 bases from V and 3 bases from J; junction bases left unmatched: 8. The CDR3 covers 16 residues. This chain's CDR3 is CASSARTGGLDYGYTF. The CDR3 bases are TGTGCCAGCAGCGCCAGGACAGGGGGGCTTGACTATGGCTACACCTTC.

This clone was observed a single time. CDR3 DNA sequence: TGTGCCTTGGAGTTGCCCGGCCGGGGTGCTTTCTTT. This translates into CALELPGRGAFF. J is TRBJ1-1 and V is TRBV30; the D is unclear. The germline V and J ends were trimmed by 7 bases and 11 bases, with 20 bases remaining between them. In germline, CDR1 is GTSNPN, CDR2 SVGIG (reference sequence). The CDR3 covers 12 residues.

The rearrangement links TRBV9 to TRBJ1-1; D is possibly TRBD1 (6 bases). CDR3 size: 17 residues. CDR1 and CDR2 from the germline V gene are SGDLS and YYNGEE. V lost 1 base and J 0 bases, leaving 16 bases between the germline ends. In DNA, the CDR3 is TGTGCCAGCAGCGTATCTGCGGTCGGACAGATGAACACTGAAGCTTTCTTT. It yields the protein CASSVSAVGQMNTEAFF.

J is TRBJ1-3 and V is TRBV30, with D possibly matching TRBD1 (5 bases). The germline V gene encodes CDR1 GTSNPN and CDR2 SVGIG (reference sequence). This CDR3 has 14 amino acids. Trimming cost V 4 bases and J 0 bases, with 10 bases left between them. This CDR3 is CAWTPGNSGNTIYF. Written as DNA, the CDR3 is TGTGCCTGGACTCCAGGGAACTCTGGAAACACCATATATTTT. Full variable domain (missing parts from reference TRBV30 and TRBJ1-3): SQTIHQWPATLVQPVGSPLSLECTVEGTSNPNLYWYRQAAGRGLQLLFYSVGIGQISSEVPQNLSASRPQDRQFILSSKKLLLSDSGFYLCAWTPGNSGNTIYFGEGSWLTVV.

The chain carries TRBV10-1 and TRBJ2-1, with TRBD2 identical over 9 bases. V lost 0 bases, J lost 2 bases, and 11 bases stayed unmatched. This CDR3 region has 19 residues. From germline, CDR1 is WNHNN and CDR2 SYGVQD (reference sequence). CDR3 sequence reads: CASSESRGGARRTYNEQFF. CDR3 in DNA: TGCGCCAGCAGTGAGTCTCGCGGGGGGGCGAGGAGAACCTACAATGAGCAGTTCTTC.

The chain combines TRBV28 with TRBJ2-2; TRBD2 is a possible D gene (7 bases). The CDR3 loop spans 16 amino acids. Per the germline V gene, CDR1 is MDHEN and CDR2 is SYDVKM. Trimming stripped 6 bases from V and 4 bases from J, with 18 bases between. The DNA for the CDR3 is TGTGCCAGCAGGGGGGGGGCAGGGGCCACCACCGGGGAGCTGTTTTTT. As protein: CASRGGAGATTGELFF.

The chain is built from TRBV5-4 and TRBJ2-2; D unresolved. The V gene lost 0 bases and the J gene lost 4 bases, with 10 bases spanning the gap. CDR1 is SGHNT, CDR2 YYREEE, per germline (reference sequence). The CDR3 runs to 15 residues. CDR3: CASSLDGGGTGELFF. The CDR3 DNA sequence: TGTGCCAGCAGCTTGGATGGTGGCGGCACCGGGGAGCTGTTTTTT.

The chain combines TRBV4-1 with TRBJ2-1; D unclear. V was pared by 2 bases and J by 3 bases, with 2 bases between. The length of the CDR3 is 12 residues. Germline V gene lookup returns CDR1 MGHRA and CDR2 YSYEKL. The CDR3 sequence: CASSQLYNEQFF. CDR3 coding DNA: TGCGCCAGCAGCCAACTCTACAATGAGCAGTTCTTC.

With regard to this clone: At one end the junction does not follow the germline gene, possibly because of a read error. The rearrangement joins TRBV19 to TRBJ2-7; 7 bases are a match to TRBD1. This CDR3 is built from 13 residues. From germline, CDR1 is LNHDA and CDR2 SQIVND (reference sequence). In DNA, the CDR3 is TGTGCCAGTAGTGCGAAAGGGGGCTACGGGCAGTACTTC. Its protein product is CASSAKGGYGQYF.

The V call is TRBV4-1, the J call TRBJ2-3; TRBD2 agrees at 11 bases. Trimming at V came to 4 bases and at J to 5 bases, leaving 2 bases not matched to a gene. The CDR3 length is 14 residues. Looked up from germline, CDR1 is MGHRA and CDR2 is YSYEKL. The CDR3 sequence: CASSRTSGGDTQYF. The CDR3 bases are TGCGCCAGCAGCCGCACTAGCGGGGGAGATACGCAGTATTTT.

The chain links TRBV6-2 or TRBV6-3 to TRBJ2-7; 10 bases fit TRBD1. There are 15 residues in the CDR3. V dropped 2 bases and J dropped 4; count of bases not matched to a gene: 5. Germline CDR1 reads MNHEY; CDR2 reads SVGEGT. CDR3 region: CASSYHRDRGYEQYF. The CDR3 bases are TGTGCCAGCAGTTACCACCGGGACAGGGGTTACGAGCAGTACTTC.